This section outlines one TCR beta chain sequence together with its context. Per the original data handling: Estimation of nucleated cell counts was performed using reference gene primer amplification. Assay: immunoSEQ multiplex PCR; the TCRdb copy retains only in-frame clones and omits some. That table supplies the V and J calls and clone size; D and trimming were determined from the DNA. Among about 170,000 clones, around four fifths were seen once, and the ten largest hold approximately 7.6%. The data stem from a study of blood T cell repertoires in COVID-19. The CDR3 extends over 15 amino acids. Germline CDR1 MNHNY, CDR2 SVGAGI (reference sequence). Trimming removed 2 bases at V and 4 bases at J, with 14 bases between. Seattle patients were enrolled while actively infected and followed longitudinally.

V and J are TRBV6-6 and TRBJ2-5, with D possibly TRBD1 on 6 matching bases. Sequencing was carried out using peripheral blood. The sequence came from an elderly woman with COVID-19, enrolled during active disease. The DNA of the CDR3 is TGTGCCAGCAGTTACCAACCGGGACATGGAGAGACCCAGTACTTC. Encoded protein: CASSYQPGHGETQYF.